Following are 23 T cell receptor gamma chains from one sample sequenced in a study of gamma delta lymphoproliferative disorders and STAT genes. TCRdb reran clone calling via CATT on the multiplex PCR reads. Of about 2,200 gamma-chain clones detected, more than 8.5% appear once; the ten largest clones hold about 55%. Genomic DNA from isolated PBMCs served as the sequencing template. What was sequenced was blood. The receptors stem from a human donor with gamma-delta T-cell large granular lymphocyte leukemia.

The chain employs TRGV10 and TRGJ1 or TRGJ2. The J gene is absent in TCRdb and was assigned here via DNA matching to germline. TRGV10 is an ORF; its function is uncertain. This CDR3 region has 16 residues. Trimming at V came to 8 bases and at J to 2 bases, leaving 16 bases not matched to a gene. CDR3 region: CAAWDCSSLYYYKKLF. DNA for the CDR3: TGTGCTGCGTGGGACTGCTCATCCCTTTATTATTATAAGAAACTCTTT.

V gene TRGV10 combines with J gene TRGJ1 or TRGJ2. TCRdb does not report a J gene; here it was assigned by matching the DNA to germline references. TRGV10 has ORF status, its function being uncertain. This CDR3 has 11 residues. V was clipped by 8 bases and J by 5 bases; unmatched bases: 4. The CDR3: CAAWENYKKLF. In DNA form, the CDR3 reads TGTGCTGCGTGGGAAAATTATAAGAAACTCTTT.

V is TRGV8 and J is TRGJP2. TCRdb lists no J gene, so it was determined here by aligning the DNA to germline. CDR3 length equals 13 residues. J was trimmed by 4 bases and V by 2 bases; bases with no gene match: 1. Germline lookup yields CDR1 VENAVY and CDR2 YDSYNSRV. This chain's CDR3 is CATWDNSDWIKTF. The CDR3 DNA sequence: TGTGCCACCTGGGATAATAGTGATTGGATCAAGACGTTT.

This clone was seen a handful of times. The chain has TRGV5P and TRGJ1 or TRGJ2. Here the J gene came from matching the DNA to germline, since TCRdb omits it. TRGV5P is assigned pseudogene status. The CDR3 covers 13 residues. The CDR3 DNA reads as TGTGCCACCTGGGGCGAGCGGGGTTATAAGAAACTCTTT. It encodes CATWGERGYKKLF.

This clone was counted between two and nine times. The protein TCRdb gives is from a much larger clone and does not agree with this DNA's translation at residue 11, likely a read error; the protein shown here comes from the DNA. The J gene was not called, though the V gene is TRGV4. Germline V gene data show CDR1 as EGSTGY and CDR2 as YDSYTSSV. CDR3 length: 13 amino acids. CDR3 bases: TGTGCCACCTGGGATGCCCTTTATTATAAGAACCTCTTT. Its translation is CATWDALYYKNLF.

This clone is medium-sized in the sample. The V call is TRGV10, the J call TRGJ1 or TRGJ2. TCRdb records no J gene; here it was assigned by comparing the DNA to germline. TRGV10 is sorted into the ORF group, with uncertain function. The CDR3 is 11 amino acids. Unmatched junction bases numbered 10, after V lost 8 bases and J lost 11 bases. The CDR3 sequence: CAAWDYREKLF. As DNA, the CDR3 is TGTGCTGCGTGGGATTATCGCGAGAAACTCTTT.

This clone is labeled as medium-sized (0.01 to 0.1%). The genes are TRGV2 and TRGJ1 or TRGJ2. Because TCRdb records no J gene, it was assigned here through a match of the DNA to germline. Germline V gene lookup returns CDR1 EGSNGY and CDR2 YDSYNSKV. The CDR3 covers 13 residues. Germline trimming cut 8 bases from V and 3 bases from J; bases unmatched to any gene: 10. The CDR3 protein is CATLGRSYYKKLF. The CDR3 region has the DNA TGTGCCACCTTGGGACGGAGTTATTATAAGAAACTCTTT.

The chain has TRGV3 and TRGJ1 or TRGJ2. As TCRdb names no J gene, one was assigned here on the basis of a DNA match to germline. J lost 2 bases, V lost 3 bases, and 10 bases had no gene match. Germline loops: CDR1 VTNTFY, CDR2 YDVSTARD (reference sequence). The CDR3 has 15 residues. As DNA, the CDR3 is TGTGCCACCTGGGACTACAGTTTGGATTATTATAAGAAACTCTTT. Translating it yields CATWDYSLDYYKKLF.

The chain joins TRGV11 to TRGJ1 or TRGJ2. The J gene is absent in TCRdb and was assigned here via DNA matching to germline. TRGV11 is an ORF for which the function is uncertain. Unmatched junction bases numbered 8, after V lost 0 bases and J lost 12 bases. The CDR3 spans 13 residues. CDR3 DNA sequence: TGTGCCTGCTGGATTAGGCACATAGCGACGAAACTCTTT. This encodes CACWIRHIATKLF.

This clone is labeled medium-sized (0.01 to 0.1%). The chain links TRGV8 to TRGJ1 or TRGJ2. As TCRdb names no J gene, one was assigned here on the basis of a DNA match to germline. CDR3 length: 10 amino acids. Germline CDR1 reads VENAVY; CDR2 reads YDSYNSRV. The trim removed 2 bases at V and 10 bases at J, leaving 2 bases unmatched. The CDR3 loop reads CATWDKKKLF. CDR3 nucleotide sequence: TGTGCCACCTGGGATAAGAAGAAACTCTTT.

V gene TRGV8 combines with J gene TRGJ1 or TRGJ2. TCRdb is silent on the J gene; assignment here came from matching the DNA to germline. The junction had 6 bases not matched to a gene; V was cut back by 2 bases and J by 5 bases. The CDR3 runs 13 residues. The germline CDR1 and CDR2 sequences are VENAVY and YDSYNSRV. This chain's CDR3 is CATWDKGDYKKLF. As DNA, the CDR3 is TGTGCCACCTGGGATAAGGGCGATTATAAGAAACTCTTT.

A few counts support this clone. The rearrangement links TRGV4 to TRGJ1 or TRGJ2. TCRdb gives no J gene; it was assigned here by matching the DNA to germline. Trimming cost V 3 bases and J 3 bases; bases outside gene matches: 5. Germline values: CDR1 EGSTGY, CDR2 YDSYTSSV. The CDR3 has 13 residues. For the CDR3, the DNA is TGTGCCACCTGGGATTTGCCTTATTATAAGAAACTCTTT. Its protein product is CATWDLPYYKKLF.

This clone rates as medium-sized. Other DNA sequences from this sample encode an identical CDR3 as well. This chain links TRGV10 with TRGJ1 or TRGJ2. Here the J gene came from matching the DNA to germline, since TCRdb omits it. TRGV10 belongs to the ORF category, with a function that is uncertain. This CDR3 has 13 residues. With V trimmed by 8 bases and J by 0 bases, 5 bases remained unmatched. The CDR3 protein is CAAWDLNYYKKLF. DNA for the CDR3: TGTGCTGCGTGGGATTTGAATTATTATAAGAAACTCTTT.

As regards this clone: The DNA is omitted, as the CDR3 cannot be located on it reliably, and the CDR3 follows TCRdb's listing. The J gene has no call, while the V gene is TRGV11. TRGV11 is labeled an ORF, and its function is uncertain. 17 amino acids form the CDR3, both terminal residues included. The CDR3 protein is CTTVPAGLGVNYYKKLF.

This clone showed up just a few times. CDR3: CATWDSRDYYKKLF. The CDR3 region has the DNA TGTGCCACCTGGGACTCGCGGGATTATTATAAGAAACTCTTT. The V call is TRGV2, the J call TRGJ1 or TRGJ2. Germline matching of the DNA provided the J gene here, since TCRdb leaves it blank. Trimming removed 3 bases from V and 2 bases from J; junction bases left unmatched: 7. The CDR3 totals 14 residues. Germline V gene data show CDR1 as EGSNGY and CDR2 as YDSYNSKV.

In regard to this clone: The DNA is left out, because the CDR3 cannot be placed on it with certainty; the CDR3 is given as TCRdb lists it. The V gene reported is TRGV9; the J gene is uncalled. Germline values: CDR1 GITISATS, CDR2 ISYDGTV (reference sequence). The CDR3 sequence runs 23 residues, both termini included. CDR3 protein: CALWEVQEVDSLAVEQHLFPRLF.

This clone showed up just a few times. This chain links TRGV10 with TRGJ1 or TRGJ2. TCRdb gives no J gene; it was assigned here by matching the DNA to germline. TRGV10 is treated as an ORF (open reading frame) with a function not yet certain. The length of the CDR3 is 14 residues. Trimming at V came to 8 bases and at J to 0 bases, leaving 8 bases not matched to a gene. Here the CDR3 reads CAAWKAMNYYKKLF. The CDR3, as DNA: TGTGCTGCGTGGAAAGCAATGAATTATTATAAGAAACTCTTT.

The CDR3 nucleotides read TGTGCCACCTGGGACGGGATCCCGAATTATTATAAGAAACTCTTT. Encoded protein: CATWDGIPNYYKKLF. The V and J genes are TRGV2 and TRGJ1 or TRGJ2. The J gene, not given by TCRdb, was assigned here from a germline match of the nucleotide sequence. The germline CDR1 and CDR2 sequences are EGSNGY and YDSYNSKV. The V gene end was trimmed by 0 bases and the J gene end by 0 bases; junction bases not matched to a gene: 5. There are 15 residues in the CDR3.

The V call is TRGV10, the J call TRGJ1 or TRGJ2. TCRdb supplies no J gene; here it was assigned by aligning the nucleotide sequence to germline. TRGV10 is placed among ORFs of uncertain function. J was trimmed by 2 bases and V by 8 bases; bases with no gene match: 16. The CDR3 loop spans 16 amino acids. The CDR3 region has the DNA TGTGCTGCGTGGGATTATAAGCCGCGGGATTATTATAAGAAACTCTTT. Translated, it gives CAAWDYKPRDYYKKLF.

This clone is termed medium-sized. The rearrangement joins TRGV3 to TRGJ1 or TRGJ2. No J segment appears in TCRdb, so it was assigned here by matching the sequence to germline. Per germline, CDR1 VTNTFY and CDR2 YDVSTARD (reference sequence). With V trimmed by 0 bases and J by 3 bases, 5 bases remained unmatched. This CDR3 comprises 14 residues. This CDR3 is CATWDRPVYYKKLF. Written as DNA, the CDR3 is TGTGCCACCTGGGACAGGCCGGTTTATTATAAGAAACTCTTT.

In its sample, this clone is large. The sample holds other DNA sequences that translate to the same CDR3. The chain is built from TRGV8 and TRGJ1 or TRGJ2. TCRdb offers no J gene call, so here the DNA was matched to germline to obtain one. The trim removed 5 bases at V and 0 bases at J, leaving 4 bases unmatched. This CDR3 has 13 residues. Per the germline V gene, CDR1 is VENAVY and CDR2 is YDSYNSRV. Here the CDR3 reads CATWVPNYYKKLF. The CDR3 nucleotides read TGTGCCACCTGGGTCCCGAATTATTATAAGAAACTCTTT.

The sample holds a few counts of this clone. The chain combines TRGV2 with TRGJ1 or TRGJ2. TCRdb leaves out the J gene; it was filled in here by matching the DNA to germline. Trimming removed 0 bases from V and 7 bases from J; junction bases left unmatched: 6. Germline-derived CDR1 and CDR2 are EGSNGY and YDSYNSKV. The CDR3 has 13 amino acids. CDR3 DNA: TGTGCCACCTGGGACGGGGTAATATATAAGAAACTCTTT. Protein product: CATWDGVIYKKLF.

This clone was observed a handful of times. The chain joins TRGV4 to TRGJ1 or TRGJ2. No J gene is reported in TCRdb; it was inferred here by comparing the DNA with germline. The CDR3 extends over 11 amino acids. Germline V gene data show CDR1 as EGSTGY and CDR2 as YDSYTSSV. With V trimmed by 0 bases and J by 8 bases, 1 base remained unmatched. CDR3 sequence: CATWDGNKKLF. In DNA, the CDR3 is TGTGCCACCTGGGATGGGAATAAGAAACTCTTT.